The entry that follows covers one TCR beta chain sequence. Assay: immunoSEQ multiplex PCR; the TCRdb copy retains only in-frame clones and omits some. The repertoire consists of over 200,000 clones, with around 90% occurring once and the leading ten covering 11%. The CDR3 runs 20 residues. J lost 0 bases, V lost 0 bases, and 13 bases had no gene match. Germline values: CDR1 LGHDT, CDR2 YNNKEL (reference sequence). The data are from a study of blood T cell repertoires in COVID-19. As for the study in general: PBMCs, B-cell-depleted T cells, or T cells provided the cDNA or gDNA that made up the material.

The V and J genes are TRBV3-1 (or the pseudogene TRBV3-2) and TRBJ2-2; 7 nucleotides align to TRBD2. Sequenced material: PBMCs or T cells enriched from blood (not recorded which). This clonotype originated in a man aged 25-40 years who had recovered from COVID-19. The CDR3 DNA is TGTGCCAGCAGCCAAGATAGATCGGGGGGTGCTGCCGCGAACACCGGGGAGCTGTTTTTT. Its translation is CASSQDRSGGAAANTGELFF.